The 30 T cell receptor beta chains reported below all come from one sample, sequenced in a study of shared clonotypes between healthy human individuals. Here immunoSEQ multiplex PCR was the method, and the copy in TCRdb shows in-frame clones only, minus some. This sample has roughly 2.5 million clones, with approximately 94% found just once. The specimen was naive CD4+ T cells sorted from blood. Stated subset: CD45RA+ positively selected. The receptors come from a man aged 18 to 29 in good health.

This chain connects TRBV11-2 to TRBJ1-6; TRBD1 matches at 7 bases. J gave up 0 bases and V 5 bases, and 7 bases lay outside the gene matches. The CDR3 is 17 residues long. Germline CDR1 reads SGHAT; CDR2 reads FQNNGV. The CDR3 coding sequence is TGTGCCAGCAGCCCGGGACAGTTAAGCTCCTATAATTCACCCCTCCACTTT. It translates to CASSPGQLSSYNSPLHF.

This clone appeared once. The chain links TRBV4-3 to TRBJ1-2; TRBD1 aligns across 10 bases. The germline CDR1 and CDR2 sequences are LGHNA and YSLEER. The junction had 7 bases not matched to a gene; V was cut back by 0 bases and J by 6 bases. The CDR3 contains 16 residues. The CDR3 spells CASSQDLRDRGNGYTF. CDR3 DNA: TGCGCCAGCAGCCAAGATCTTAGGGACAGGGGCAATGGCTACACCTTC.

The V call is TRBV6-5, the J call TRBJ1-1, with 8 bases aligning to TRBD1. Germline CDR1 reads MNHEY; CDR2 reads SVGAGI. The CDR3 runs to 15 residues. The ends lost 4 bases at V and 6 bases at J; junction bases unmatched: 10. CDR3 region: CASSSQGAGDAEAFF. CDR3 coding DNA: TGTGCCAGCAGTTCCCAGGGGGCAGGTGACGCTGAAGCTTTCTTT.

The genes are TRBV19 and TRBJ1-5; 7 bases are shared with TRBD1. Germline trimming cut 5 bases from V and 2 bases from J; bases unmatched to any gene: 6. The CDR3 is 15 amino acids. Germline values: CDR1 LNHDA, CDR2 SQIVND (reference sequence). DNA for the CDR3: TGTGCCAGTAGTCCACAGGGGTTTGGCAATCAGCCCCAGCATTTT. Amino acid sequence: CASSPQGFGNQPQHF.

The chain is built from TRBV2 and TRBJ2-3, with D perhaps assigned TRBD1 or TRBD2 (5 bases each). This CDR3 region has 14 residues. V was shortened by 6 bases and J by 2 bases, with 12 bases between the two germline ends. The germline gives CDR1 SNHLY, CDR2 FYNNEI. The CDR3 DNA is TGTGCCAGCAGCGCCGGGACCCTCACAGATACGCAGTATTTT. This encodes CASSAGTLTDTQYF.

The chain uses TRBV27 and TRBJ1-2; TRBD1 matches 9 bases. Trimming at V came to 4 bases and at J to 8 bases, leaving 11 bases not matched to a gene. Germline CDR1 reads MNHEY; CDR2 reads SMNVEV (reference sequence). The CDR3 is made up of 15 amino acids. CDR3 residues: CASSSRQGGTGGYTF. CDR3 nucleotides: TGTGCCAGCAGTTCAAGACAGGGGGGGACGGGCGGCTACACCTTC.

This clone was picked up one time. The chain links TRBV27 to TRBJ1-4; 9 bases map to TRBD1. The CDR3 has 14 residues. The germline gives CDR1 MNHEY, CDR2 SMNVEV (reference sequence). With V trimmed by 6 bases and J by 8 bases, 7 bases remained unmatched. The DNA for the CDR3 is TGTGCCAGCAGCCAAGGGACAGGGCGGGAAAAACTGTTTTTT. It yields the protein CASSQGTGREKLFF.

The J gene is TRBJ1-2, the V gene TRBV30; 9 nucleotides line up with TRBD1. CDR1 and CDR2 from the germline V gene are GTSNPN and SVGIG (reference sequence). This CDR3 region has 13 residues. V was clipped by 4 bases and J by 7 bases; unmatched bases: 7. CDR3 residues: CAWTTGGAGGYTF. The CDR3 DNA reads as TGTGCCTGGACCACAGGGGGCGCGGGTGGCTACACCTTC.

This clone was seen more than once but under ten times. The chain joins TRBV25-1 to TRBJ1-5, with D hard to call. Between the trimmed V and J ends, which lost 6 bases and 2 bases, there was a span of 8 bases. Germline V gene data show CDR1 as MGHDK and CDR2 as SYGVNS. The CDR3 is 13 residues long. The CDR3 bases are TGTGCCAGCAGGGGTGGGGGCAATCAGCCCCAGCATTTT. Protein: CASRGGGNQPQHF.

The chain joins TRBV29-1 to TRBJ1-3; no reliable D call. V was pared by 2 bases and J by 0 bases, with 11 bases between. The germline V gene has CDR1 SQVTM and CDR2 ANQGSEA. The CDR3 covers 15 residues. As DNA, the CDR3 is TGCAGCGTTGAACCATCAGGTACCTCTGGAAACACCATATATTTT. It yields the protein CSVEPSGTSGNTIYF.

The CDR3 loop is CASRTGSDQPQHF. DNA for the CDR3: TGCGCCAGCAGGACAGGGTCCGATCAGCCCCAGCATTTT. This chain joins TRBV10-2 and TRBJ1-5; the match to TRBD1 covers 7 bases. The J segment lost 5 bases and the V segment lost 6 bases, leaving 4 bases of the junction unmatched. The CDR3 contains 13 residues. Germline V gene sequence: CDR1 WSHSY, CDR2 SAAADI.

The chain uses TRBV11-2 and TRBJ1-1, with 8 bases lining up with TRBD1. The CDR3 extends over 15 amino acids. The V gene end was trimmed by 5 bases and the J gene end by 5 bases; junction bases not matched to a gene: 10. Germline lookup yields CDR1 SGHAT and CDR2 FQNNGV. CDR3 residues: CASSTRTGFGTEAFF. The DNA for the CDR3 is TGTGCCAGCAGCACCCGGACAGGGTTTGGAACTGAAGCTTTCTTT.

The CDR3 loop is CASIGTSRGSGHTGELFF. The CDR3, as DNA: TGTGCCAGTATAGGGACTAGTCGGGGGTCCGGGCACACCGGGGAGCTGTTTTTT. The V gene is TRBV19, the J gene TRBJ2-2; 8 bases match TRBD2. The ends lost 7 bases at V and 3 bases at J; junction bases unmatched: 16. CDR1 is LNHDA and CDR2 is SQIVND in the germline V gene (reference sequence). The CDR3 covers 18 residues.

This clone was recorded only once. V usage is TRBV28 and J usage is TRBJ1-5; D may be TRBD1 (6 bases). This CDR3 region has 16 residues. The V gene's germline CDR1 is MDHEN and CDR2 SYDVKM. Trimming took 2 bases from V and 6 from J, leaving 17 bases between them. CDR3 sequence: CASSLTPGALGQPQHF. CDR3 bases: TGTGCCAGCAGTTTAACCCCAGGGGCGCTGGGTCAGCCCCAGCATTTT.

For the CDR3, the DNA is TGTGCCAGCAGCTTGGATGGGGGACAGTACACTGAAGCTTTCTTT. It specifies CASSLDGGQYTEAFF. The chain combines TRBV5-5 with TRBJ1-1; 7 bases align to TRBD1. The CDR3 spans 15 residues. CDR1 is SGHKS and CDR2 is YYEKEE in the germline V gene (reference sequence). The junction had 5 bases not matched to a gene; V was cut back by 0 bases and J by 3 bases.

The V and J genes are TRBV14 and TRBJ2-7; 11 bases are a match to TRBD1. V lost 4 bases and J lost 2; bases outside the gene matches: 10. In germline, CDR1 is SGHDN, CDR2 FVKESK. The CDR3 totals 17 residues. In nucleotides, the CDR3 is TGTGCCAGCAGCCCCTCGTGGGGGACAGGGGGAGCCTACGAGCAGTACTTC. Translating gives CASSPSWGTGGAYEQYF.

The V call is TRBV9, the J call TRBJ2-5; D call uncertain. The CDR3 sequence is 15 residues long. Trimming stripped 2 bases from V and 1 base from J, with 12 bases between. Germline values: CDR1 SGDLS, CDR2 YYNGEE. CDR3 nucleotide sequence: TGTGCCAGCAGCGTTGGTCTTGGGCTCCAAGAGACCCAGTACTTC. Translated, it gives CASSVGLGLQETQYF.

This clone was detected only a few times. This chain uses TRBV29-1 with TRBJ1-2; 8 bases map to TRBD1. V shed 3 bases and J 4 bases; nucleotides not matched to a gene: 4. The CDR3 covers 13 residues. Germline V gene data show CDR1 as SQVTM and CDR2 as ANQGSEA. CDR3 DNA: TGCAGCGTTGAGGGACAGGTGGGCTATGGCTACACCTTC. It encodes CSVEGQVGYGYTF.

V is TRBV7-2 and J is TRBJ2-7; the match to TRBD2 covers 11 bases. Trimming removed 6 bases from V and 2 bases from J; junction bases left unmatched: 9. Germline V lookup: CDR1 SGHTA, CDR2 FQGNSA. The CDR3 is 16 residues long. The CDR3 sequence: CASSVTSGMGPYEQYF. The DNA of the CDR3 is TGTGCCAGCAGTGTGACTAGCGGGATGGGACCCTACGAGCAGTACTTC.

This sequence joins TRBV29-1 and TRBJ1-1; D might be TRBD1 (6 bases). The V gene lost 7 bases and the J gene lost 7 bases, with 16 bases spanning the gap. This CDR3 has 12 amino acids. In germline, CDR1 is SQVTM, CDR2 ANQGSEA. Written as DNA, the CDR3 is TGCAGCGCGAGTGGCCAGGGGATTGAAGCTTTCTTT. Translating it yields CSASGQGIEAFF.

The rearrangement joins TRBV6-1 to TRBJ2-7, with D uncertain. Trimming left V 3 bases short and J 0 bases short, with 9 bases between. Germline values: CDR1 MNHNS, CDR2 SASEGT. This CDR3 region has 14 residues. The CDR3 DNA reads TGTGCCAGCAGTGAGATAACACCCTCCTACGAGCAGTACTTC. Encoded protein: CASSEITPSYEQYF.

The chain carries TRBV5-4 and TRBJ1-1, with 8 bases lining up with TRBD1. The germline CDR1 and CDR2 sequences are SGHNT and YYREEE (reference sequence). Trimming removed 3 bases from V and 5 bases from J; junction bases left unmatched: 9. This CDR3 has 15 residues. CDR3 nucleotides: TGTGCCAGCAGCTATCAGGGGGCGCGAAGGACTGAAGCTTTCTTT. This sequence encodes CASSYQGARRTEAFF.

V and J are TRBV6-5 and TRBJ1-5; D not certain. Looked up from germline, CDR1 is MNHEY and CDR2 is SVGAGI. CDR3 length: 12 amino acids. Between the trimmed V and J ends, which lost 4 bases and 7 bases, there was a span of 8 bases. CDR3 nucleotides: TGTGCCAGCAGTTCCCATAGCCAGCCCCAGCATTTT. Its translation is CASSSHSQPQHF.

The CDR3 DNA sequence: TGTGCCAGCTCAACGGGGGCCGCAGAGACCCAGTACTTC. Protein: CASSTGAAETQYF. V and J are TRBV18 and TRBJ2-5; the D gene could be TRBD1 or TRBD2 (6 bases each). Trimming took off 5 bases at V and 4 bases at J, with 11 bases between the two ends. The germline V gene encodes CDR1 KGHSH and CDR2 LQKENI. The CDR3 runs 13 residues.

This chain uses TRBV6-6 with TRBJ2-7; the D gene could be TRBD1 or TRBD2 (5 bases each). Deletions cut 5 bases from V and 0 bases from J, with 14 bases between. The germline CDR1 and CDR2 sequences are MNHNY and SVGAGI (reference sequence). The CDR3 length is 15 residues. In nucleotides, the CDR3 is TGTGCCAGCAGTAAATCCGGGACCCTCTCCTACGAGCAGTACTTC. It yields the protein CASSKSGTLSYEQYF.

The J gene is TRBJ1-6, the V gene TRBV6-6, with 9 bases matching TRBD1. The germline V gene encodes CDR1 MNHNY and CDR2 SVGAGI (reference sequence). The V segment lost 5 bases and the J segment 10 bases; nucleotides outside the gene matches: 6. The CDR3 has 14 amino acids. The CDR3 coding sequence is TGTGCCAGCAGTGGAGGGGACAGGGCCTCACCCCTCCACTTT. Translating it yields CASSGGDRASPLHF.

The chain employs TRBV7-9 and TRBJ1-1, with D possibly matching TRBD1 (5 bases). The CDR3 covers 13 residues. Germline V lookup: CDR1 SEHNR, CDR2 FQNEAQ (reference sequence). V dropped 5 bases and J dropped 7 bases, with 14 bases sitting between them. Here the CDR3 reads CASSRQGVSEAFF. CDR3 nucleotides: TGTGCCAGCAGCCGCCAGGGTGTGAGTGAAGCTTTCTTT.

Remarks on this clone: This same CDR3 is encoded by further DNA sequences in the sample. V gene TRBV30 combines with J gene TRBJ2-3; 11 bases map to TRBD2. Germline V gene data show CDR1 as GTSNPN and CDR2 as SVGIG (reference sequence). V trimming: 0 bases; J trimming: 0 bases; junction bases outside the gene matches: 2. The CDR3 totals 16 residues. Here the CDR3 DNA reads TGTGCCTGGAGTGTGGCTAGCGGGGGGAGCACAGATACGCAGTATTTT. It encodes CAWSVASGGSTDTQYF.

Note on this clone: At the DNA level, this CDR3 is encoded by other sequences in the same sample as well. This chain connects TRBV7-2 to TRBJ2-1, with TRBD1 matching 8 bases. The J segment lost 4 bases and the V segment lost 1 base, leaving 0 bases of the junction unmatched. The germline gives CDR1 SGHTA, CDR2 FQGNSA. The CDR3 runs to 14 residues. This CDR3 is CASSLGTGYNEQFF. As DNA, the CDR3 is TGTGCCAGCAGCTTAGGGACAGGGTACAATGAGCAGTTCTTC.

This chain joins TRBV28 and TRBJ1-2; 7 nucleotides agree with TRBD1. Germline V gene sequence: CDR1 MDHEN, CDR2 SYDVKM. The CDR3 has 16 amino acids. The junction had 10 bases not matched to a gene; V was cut back by 5 bases and J by 1 base. The CDR3 DNA reads TGTGCCAGCAGTATGAGGGACAGAAGAATTAACTATGGCTACACCTTC. As protein: CASSMRDRRINYGYTF.